Sequencing of this T cell receptor (beta chain) was carried out in a study of cytomegalovirus exposure and HLA in healthy donors. Study context: Researchers previously reported finding about 110 million unique TCR beta sequences from roughly 170 million T cells.

Points from the study as a whole: TCR association rates varied by HLA locus in a later analysis, with DRB1 highest and HLA-C lowest.

The germline CDR1 and CDR2 sequences are ENHRY and SYGVKD. This CDR3 has 13 residues. Worth noting for this clone: No antigen is known for it.

The PCR contained 60 Vbeta and 13 Jbeta primers. TCRdb's copy holds only in-frame clones and misses some; the assay was immunoSEQ multiplex PCR. The sample yields around 92,000 clones, over 60% seen once. This TCR was sampled from a man aged 55 to 70 in good health and CMV-seropositive. Sequencing was carried out using PBMCs. The V and J genes are TRBV10-3 and TRBJ2-5; D might be TRBD2 (5 bases). Judging by the DNA end, TRBJ2-7 fits better; the J call may be wrong. CDR3 nucleotides: TGTGCCATCAGTGTGTCCCCGGAGGACGAGCAGTACTTC. It specifies CAISVSPEDEQYF.